These 31 T cell receptor beta chains were all obtained from the same sample, sequenced in a study of blood T cell repertoires in COVID-19. TCRdb's copy holds only in-frame clones and misses some; the assay was immunoSEQ multiplex PCR. The sample records hundreds of thousands of clones, nearly 90% being singletons. Material: PBMCs or T cells enriched from blood (not recorded which). These receptors were collected from a woman aged 40 to 49 with acute COVID-19.

The CDR3 loop is CASSTTGTGRPLEQYF. CDR3 in DNA: TGTGCCAGTAGTACCACCGGGACAGGTCGGCCTTTGGAGCAGTACTTC. This chain links TRBV19 with TRBJ2-7; TRBD1 agrees at 8 bases. Trimming cost V 4 bases and J 7 bases; bases outside gene matches: 15. The CDR3 has 16 residues. The germline V gene has CDR1 LNHDA and CDR2 SQIVND (reference sequence).

The chain is built from TRBV19 and TRBJ2-7; the D gene is possibly TRBD1 (6 bases). This CDR3 is built from 16 residues. Trimming pared 3 bases from V and 2 bases from J, leaving 17 bases between. Germline loops: CDR1 LNHDA, CDR2 SQIVND (reference sequence). The CDR3 DNA is TGTGCCAGTAGTATCGGTCTCGCGACAGGAGCCTACGAGCAGTACTTC. This gives the protein CASSIGLATGAYEQYF.

This rearrangement joins TRBV6-5 to TRBJ2-3; 11 nucleotides align to TRBD2. Losses at the gene ends were 4 bases for V and 4 bases for J; bases not matched to a gene: 4. CDR3 size: 15 residues. CDR1 is MNHEY, CDR2 SVGAGI, per germline. CDR3 loop: CASSFSGGAADTQYF. DNA for the CDR3: TGTGCCAGCAGTTTTAGCGGGGGGGCCGCAGATACGCAGTATTTT.

The J gene is TRBJ1-1, the V gene TRBV7-8; D is possibly TRBD1 (5 bases). From germline, CDR1 is SGHVS and CDR2 FQNEAQ. V lost 5 bases to trimming and J lost 1 base, with 11 bases between them. The CDR3 consists of 14 residues. This CDR3 reads CASSPQGRNTEAFF. The CDR3 DNA sequence: TGTGCCAGCAGCCCCCAGGGAAGGAACACTGAAGCTTTCTTT.

This chain joins TRBV6-5 and TRBJ2-7, with 9 bases fitting TRBD2. Trimming took 5 bases from V and 5 from J; bases not matched to a gene: 7. Germline CDR1 and CDR2: MNHEY and SVGAGI. This CDR3 comprises 14 residues. CDR3 DNA sequence: TGTGCCAGCAGTAAAAGCGGGGGGAGGGACGAGCAGTACTTC. Encoded protein: CASSKSGGRDEQYF.

This rearrangement joins TRBV6-5 to TRBJ2-5; a possible D gene is TRBD2 (5 bases). Trimming cost V 0 bases and J 5 bases, with 13 bases left between them. This CDR3 spans 15 amino acids. Germline V gene lookup returns CDR1 MNHEY and CDR2 SVGAGI. The CDR3 spells CASSYSFEGRETQYF. The DNA for the CDR3 is TGTGCCAGCAGTTACTCCTTTGAGGGTCGCGAGACCCAGTACTTC.

This clone was counted once. V usage is TRBV4-2 and J usage is TRBJ2-1; 11 nucleotides line up with TRBD2. Germline lookup yields CDR1 LGHNA and CDR2 YNFKEQ. The V and J ends lost 2 bases and 6 bases, in that order; junction bases with no gene match: 6. CDR3 length: 16 amino acids. CDR3 in DNA: TGTGCCAGCAGCCAAAAATTTCTAGCGGGGGGCAATGAGCAGTTCTTC. Translation: CASSQKFLAGGNEQFF.

The V gene is TRBV4-2, the J gene TRBJ1-3; tentatively, D is TRBD1 (5 bases). The CDR3 is 14 amino acids. V was pared by 1 base and J by 7 bases, with 11 bases between. Germline loops: CDR1 LGHNA, CDR2 YNFKEQ. CDR3 coding DNA: TGTGCCAGCAGCCAAGGAGTGGGGGGGAACACCATATATTTT. Translation gives CASSQGVGGNTIYF.

The chain links TRBV2 to TRBJ1-6; D uncertain. V gave up 2 bases and J gave up 14 bases, with 13 bases separating them. Germline-derived CDR1 and CDR2 are SNHLY and FYNNEI. The CDR3 totals 13 residues. CDR3 DNA: TGTGCCAGCAGTGAAAATCCCATCGGGGCCCTCCACTTT. This translates into CASSENPIGALHF. Using reference TRBV2 and TRBJ1-6 for the parts outside the CDR3, the full variable domain is EPEVTQTPSHQVTQMGQEVILRCVPISNHLYFYWYRQILGQKVEFLVSFYNNEISEKSEIFDDQFSVERPDGSNFTLKIRSTKLEDSAMYFCASSENPIGALHFGNGTRLTVT.

Only one count was recorded for this clone. The chain joins TRBV30 to TRBJ1-2, with TRBD1 as a possible D gene (6 bases). The CDR3 loop spans 13 amino acids. Germline assignment: CDR1 GTSNPN and CDR2 SVGIG (reference sequence). Trimming left V 1 base short and J 4 bases short, with 10 bases between. The CDR3 nucleotides read TGTGCCTGGAGTGGGGACACCCTCTATGGCTACACCTTC. Encoded protein: CAWSGDTLYGYTF.

The chain carries TRBV4-1 and TRBJ2-7; 7 bases line up with TRBD2. V was pared by 2 bases and J by 7 bases, with 8 bases of the junction left unmatched. This CDR3 comprises 14 residues. The germline V gene encodes CDR1 MGHRA and CDR2 YSYEKL. CDR3 DNA sequence: TGCGCCAGCAGCCAATTGGGCGGCGGGGGAGAGCAGTACTTC. Amino acids: CASSQLGGGGEQYF.

This chain links TRBV4-1 with TRBJ1-5; D is possibly TRBD1 (6 bases). The CDR3 is 19 residues long. Germline V gene sequence: CDR1 MGHRA, CDR2 YSYEKL. Between the trimmed V and J ends, which lost 4 bases and 0 bases, there was a span of 22 bases. CDR3 residues: CASSPGITRGTYSNQPQHF. The CDR3 DNA sequence: TGCGCCAGCAGCCCCGGAATCACCAGGGGAACTTATAGCAATCAGCCCCAGCATTTT.

This clone appeared once. V and J are TRBV18 and TRBJ1-1; 7 bases fit TRBD1. Trimming at V came to 4 bases and at J to 1 base, leaving 6 bases not matched to a gene. The germline gives CDR1 KGHSH, CDR2 LQKENI. The CDR3 loop spans 15 amino acids. As DNA, the CDR3 is TGTGCCAGCTCACGAGGGGGCGTGGAGAACACTGAAGCTTTCTTT. Translated: CASSRGGVENTEAFF.

As to this clone: Additional DNA sequences in this sample encode the identical CDR3. The CDR3 nucleotides are TGTGCCAGCAGTTCCGACAGGTCCAACTATGGCTACACCTTC. Protein product: CASSSDRSNYGYTF. The chain joins TRBV3-1 (or the pseudogene TRBV3-2) to TRBJ1-2, with TRBD1 as a possible D gene (6 bases). The germline V and J ends were trimmed by 6 bases and 2 bases, with 13 bases remaining between them. CDR3 size: 14 residues. CDR1 is LGHDT and CDR2 is YNNKEL in the germline V gene (reference sequence).

V gene TRBV5-1 combines with J gene TRBJ1-2; 7 positions match TRBD1. Trimming at V came to 3 bases and at J to 5 bases, leaving 1 base not matched to a gene. This CDR3 is built from 12 residues. Germline V CDR1 and CDR2: SGHRS, YFSETQ. This CDR3 is CASSWDRYGYTF. CDR3 DNA: TGCGCCAGCAGCTGGGACAGATATGGCTACACCTTC.

V usage is TRBV7-8 and J usage is TRBJ1-2; D ambiguous. Between the trimmed V and J ends, which lost 3 bases and 1 base, there was a span of 9 bases. The CDR3 sequence is 14 residues long. CDR1 and CDR2 from the germline V gene are SGHVS and FQNEAQ. CDR3 sequence (DNA): TGTGCCAGCAGCTTTTCCCAGATTAACTATGGCTACACCTTC. It is translated as CASSFSQINYGYTF.

This sequence joins TRBV19 and TRBJ2-5, with 10 bases that match TRBD1. The CDR3 sequence is 14 residues long. V trimming: 6 bases; J trimming: 5 bases; junction bases outside the gene matches: 6. Germline V gene sequence: CDR1 LNHDA, CDR2 SQIVND (reference sequence). The CDR3 is CASRRQGAQETQYF. The CDR3, as DNA: TGTGCCAGTAGAAGACAGGGGGCCCAGGAGACCCAGTACTTC.

In its sample, this clone was seen a few times. The chain links TRBV10-3 to TRBJ1-1, with TRBD1 as a possible D gene (5 bases). The germline V gene has CDR1 ENHRY and CDR2 SYGVKD. The CDR3 covers 14 residues. Trimming left V 4 bases short and J 1 base short, with 10 bases between. The CDR3 sequence is CAISVTGSNTEAFF. As DNA, the CDR3 is TGTGCCATCAGTGTAACAGGATCGAACACTGAAGCTTTCTTT.

The CDR3 reads CATSDPPGQGAEKLFF. In DNA form, the CDR3 reads TGTGCCACCAGTGATCCCCCGGGACAGGGGGCTGAAAAACTGTTTTTT. This sequence joins TRBV24-1 and TRBJ1-4; 12 bases are shared with TRBD1. Germline loops: CDR1 KGHDR, CDR2 SFDVKD. This CDR3 comprises 16 residues. V shed 3 bases, J shed 7 bases, and the junction held 5 bases outside the gene matches.

This clone occurred a few times. The V call is TRBV24-1, the J call TRBJ1-2, with TRBD1 matching over 7 bases. The germline V gene encodes CDR1 KGHDR and CDR2 SFDVKD. Losses at the gene ends were 4 bases for V and 4 bases for J; bases not matched to a gene: 11. The CDR3 is 16 residues long. CDR3 nucleotide sequence: TGTGCCACCAGTGACCGAACAGGGGATCAAAGCTATGGCTACACCTTC. Translated, it gives CATSDRTGDQSYGYTF.

The V call is TRBV11-2, the J call TRBJ2-1, with 12 bases matching TRBD2. Germline CDR1 reads SGHAT; CDR2 reads FQNNGV. The trim removed 5 bases at V and 2 bases at J, leaving 10 bases unmatched. The CDR3 loop spans 18 amino acids. The CDR3 region has the DNA TGTGCCAGCAGCAGACCACCTCGGACTAGCGGGACCTACAATGAGCAGTTCTTC. Translated: CASSRPPRTSGTYNEQFF.

The chain links TRBV7-9 to TRBJ1-5; TRBD1 aligns across 8 bases. Germline CDR1 reads SEHNR; CDR2 reads FQNEAQ (reference sequence). Trimming cost V 5 bases and J 6 bases; bases outside gene matches: 6. This CDR3 region has 14 residues. In DNA form, the CDR3 reads TGTGCCAGCAGCCCCACAGGGGGTAGTCAGCCCCAGCATTTT. Protein product: CASSPTGGSQPQHF.

The chain recombines TRBV7-9 with TRBJ2-1; 10 bases agree with TRBD1. V lost 4 bases and J lost 8; bases outside the gene matches: 8. Germline CDR1 SEHNR, CDR2 FQNEAQ (reference sequence). The CDR3 contains 15 residues. As DNA, the CDR3 is TGTGCCAGCAGCTCCCGACAGGGGGCTACGGATGAGCAGTTCTTC. Translating gives CASSSRQGATDEQFF.

The chain recombines TRBV18 with TRBJ1-2; D possibly corresponds to TRBD1 (6 bases). The V gene's germline CDR1 is KGHSH and CDR2 LQKENI. The CDR3 consists of 16 residues. V was cut by 8 bases and J by 0 bases, with 19 bases left in between. The CDR3, as DNA: TGTGCCAGCGGGACGGGGAGTGGACAGACTAACTATGGCTACACCTTC. Protein product: CASGTGSGQTNYGYTF.

The chain uses TRBV24-1 and TRBJ1-1, with TRBD1 identical over 8 bases. CDR3 size: 16 residues. V lost 4 bases and J lost 11; bases outside the gene matches: 17. Germline values: CDR1 KGHDR, CDR2 SFDVKD. CDR3 loop: CATSEYYDRGKGRAFF. The CDR3 DNA sequence: TGTGCCACCAGTGAATACTATGACAGGGGTAAGGGGAGGGCTTTCTTT.

This clone was seen just once. Here the CDR3 reads CAWTRGGWNQPQHF. CDR3 coding DNA: TGTGCCTGGACTAGAGGGGGTTGGAATCAGCCCCAGCATTTT. The V gene is TRBV30, the J gene TRBJ1-5, with D perhaps matching TRBD1 (6 bases). The length of the CDR3 is 14 residues. Germline V gene lookup returns CDR1 GTSNPN and CDR2 SVGIG (reference sequence). V was trimmed by 4 bases and J by 4 bases, leaving 14 bases between them.

This clone occurred once. The rearrangement links TRBV15 to TRBJ2-1, with 10 bases identical to TRBD2. Trimming took 2 bases from V and 3 from J; bases not matched to a gene: 13. The germline V gene has CDR1 LNHNV and CDR2 YYDKDF (reference sequence). The CDR3 length is 19 residues. CDR3: CATSRSVLAGDWVYNEQFF. The CDR3 DNA reads TGTGCCACCAGCAGATCGGTTCTAGCGGGGGATTGGGTCTACAATGAGCAGTTCTTC. The full variable domain, rest sourced from reference TRBV15 and TRBJ2-1, is DAMVIQNPRYQVTQFGKPVTLSCSQTLNHNVMYWYQQKSSQAPKLLFHYYDKDFNNEADTPDNFQSRRPNTSFCFLDIRSPGLGDTAMYLCATSRSVLAGDWVYNEQFFGPGTRLTVL.

CDR3: CASAPLAGGNLAEQYF. In DNA, the CDR3 is TGTGCCAGCGCCCCACTAGCGGGGGGGAATTTGGCAGAGCAGTACTTC. The gene calls are TRBV3-1 (or the pseudogene TRBV3-2) and TRBJ2-7; 13 nucleotides line up with TRBD2. CDR3 length: 16 amino acids. Germline CDR1 LGHDT, CDR2 YNNKEL (reference sequence). V was clipped by 8 bases and J by 7 bases; unmatched bases: 14.

V usage is TRBV14 and J usage is TRBJ2-5; 8 nucleotides line up with TRBD2. The junction had 5 bases not matched to a gene; V was cut back by 0 bases and J by 5 bases. The germline V gene encodes CDR1 SGHDN and CDR2 FVKESK. The CDR3 length is 15 residues. The CDR3 loop is CASSQDAGGWETQYF. The CDR3 nucleotides read TGTGCCAGCAGCCAAGATGCGGGGGGTTGGGAGACCCAGTACTTC.

The chain employs TRBV4-2 and TRBJ2-3; 13 positions agree with TRBD2. This CDR3 spans 17 amino acids. After removal of 0 bases from V and 6 bases from J, the junction contained 6 bases not matched to a gene. Germline V CDR1 and CDR2: LGHNA, YNFKEQ. This CDR3 is CASSQDPLAGGLDTQYF. The DNA of the CDR3 is TGTGCCAGCAGCCAAGACCCACTAGCGGGGGGGCTGGATACGCAGTATTTT.

The table lists this clone with a few counts. The chain employs TRBV7-2 and TRBJ2-5; D may be TRBD1 (6 bases). Looked up from germline, CDR1 is SGHTA and CDR2 is FQGNSA. The CDR3 runs 16 residues. Trimming removed 10 bases from V and 0 bases from J, with 21 bases in between. Here the CDR3 DNA reads TGTGCCACCACCCGGTGGGGGCGCGTAGACCAAGAGACCCAGTACTTC. Translation gives CATTRWGRVDQETQYF.